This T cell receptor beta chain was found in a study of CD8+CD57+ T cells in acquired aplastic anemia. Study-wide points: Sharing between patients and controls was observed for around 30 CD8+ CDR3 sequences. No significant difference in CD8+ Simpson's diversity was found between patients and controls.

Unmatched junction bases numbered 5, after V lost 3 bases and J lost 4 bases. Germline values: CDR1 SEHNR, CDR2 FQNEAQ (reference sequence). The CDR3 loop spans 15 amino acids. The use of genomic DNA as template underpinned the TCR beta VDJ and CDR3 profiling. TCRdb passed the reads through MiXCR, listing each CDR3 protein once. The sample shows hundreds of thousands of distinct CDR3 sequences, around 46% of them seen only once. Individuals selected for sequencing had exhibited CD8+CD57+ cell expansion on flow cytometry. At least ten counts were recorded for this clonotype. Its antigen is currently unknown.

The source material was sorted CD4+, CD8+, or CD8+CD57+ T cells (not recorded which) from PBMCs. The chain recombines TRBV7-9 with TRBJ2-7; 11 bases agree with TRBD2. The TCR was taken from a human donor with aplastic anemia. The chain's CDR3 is CASSLGGTSGYEQYF. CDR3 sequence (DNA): TGTGCCAGCAGCTTGGGCGGGACTAGCGGTTACGAGCAGTACTTC. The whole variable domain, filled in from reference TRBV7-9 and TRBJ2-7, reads DTGVSQNPRHKITKRGQNVTFRCDPISEHNRLYWYRQTLGQGPEFLTYFQNEAQLEKSRLLSDRFSAERPKGSFSTLEIQRTEQGDSAMYLCASSLGGTSGYEQYFGPGTRLTVT.